These 29 T cell receptor beta chains came from one sample sequenced in a study of OX40 agonist ivuxolimab in advanced cancers. The library was obtained by the immunoSEQ multiplex PCR assay. The table was pulled from immuneACCESS by TCRdb, which kept in-frame rearrangements only. Such tables lose some clones; where checked, under half of the loss comes from unresolved V genes, and the rest has no known cause. Present in this sample are 84,000 or so clones, approximately 91% of which were seen just once. 0.25% to 0.3% of the sample belongs to the ten largest clones. The starting material was CD4+ or CD8+ T cells sorted from blood, obtained in a trial of the OX40 agonist ivuxolimab. The receptor set was obtained from an adult with an advanced solid tumor such as melanoma, head and neck, liver or kidney cancer.

J is TRBJ2-1 and V is TRBV5-1, with 8 bases fitting TRBD1. Germline V lookup: CDR1 SGHRS, CDR2 YFSETQ. The CDR3 length is 15 residues. With V trimmed by 0 bases and J by 6 bases, 5 bases remained unmatched. CDR3 coding DNA: TGCGCCAGCAGCTTGGAGGCAGGGGGCGGCAATGAGCAGTTCTTC. Translation: CASSLEAGGGNEQFF.

This clone was counted once. In nucleotides, the CDR3 is TGCGCCAGCAGCTTGGGGTCGGTCTCTGGGGCCAACGTCCTGACTTTC. Its translation is CASSLGSVSGANVLTF. The chain carries TRBV5-1 and TRBJ2-6; D not certain. CDR3 size: 16 residues. The germline V gene has CDR1 SGHRS and CDR2 YFSETQ. V was trimmed by 0 bases and J by 0 bases, leaving 7 bases between them.

The chain combines TRBV20-1 with TRBJ2-5; D is uncertain. Germline values: CDR1 DFQATT, CDR2 SNEGSKA (reference sequence). The CDR3 totals 10 residues. The V end lost 3 bases, the J end lost 5 bases, and 4 bases lay between the germline ends. The CDR3 DNA reads as TGCAGTGCTAGCGGGGAGACCCAGTACTTC. Amino acid sequence: CSASGETQYF.

The chain uses TRBV6-4 and TRBJ2-7; perhaps TRBD1 as D (5 bases). With 4 bases removed from V and 7 bases from J, the gap between germline ends came to 14 bases. The CDR3 is 13 amino acids. Germline lookup yields CDR1 MRHNA and CDR2 SNTAGT. For the CDR3, the DNA is TGTGCCAGCAGTGGGCAGGGTACGGTAGAGCAGTACTTC. As protein: CASSGQGTVEQYF.

The gene calls are TRBV5-1 and TRBJ2-7, with 12 bases matching TRBD2. In germline, CDR1 is SGHRS, CDR2 YFSETQ. The CDR3 sequence is 19 residues long. V lost 0 bases and J lost 1; bases outside the gene matches: 11. The CDR3 DNA is TGCGCCAGCAGCTTGGGGACTATGACTAGCGGGGGCCAGTCCTACGAGCAGTACTTC. As protein: CASSLGTMTSGGQSYEQYF.

The chain joins TRBV5-8 to TRBJ2-5; TRBD2 is a possible D gene (7 bases). The DNA end is more similar to TRBJ2-7, so the J call may be wrong. The length of the CDR3 is 15 residues. Looked up from germline, CDR1 is SGHTS and CDR2 is YDEGEE. In nucleotides, the CDR3 is TGTGCCAGCAGAGGTCCCCGGGGGGCTTGGTACGAGCAGTACTTC. Translation: CASRGPRGAWYEQYF.

The V gene is TRBV11-2, the J gene TRBJ1-6, with D possibly TRBD1 on 5 matching bases. Germline V lookup: CDR1 SGHAT, CDR2 FQNNGV. V was clipped by 2 bases and J by 1 base, with 12 bases between them. The CDR3 loop spans 17 amino acids. CDR3 sequence (DNA): TGTGCCAGCAGCTTACTGGGGGTGGGGTCCTATAATTCACCCCTCCACTTT. Amino acid sequence: CASSLLGVGSYNSPLHF.

V gene TRBV9 combines with J gene TRBJ1-1, with no clear D. The CDR3 has 13 residues. Trimming left V 0 bases short and J 2 bases short, with 5 bases between. Germline-derived CDR1 and CDR2 are SGDLS and YYNGEE. The CDR3 region is CASSVAANTEAFF. The DNA of the CDR3 is TGTGCCAGCAGCGTAGCGGCTAACACTGAAGCTTTCTTT.

The CDR3: CASSVMSQGRTSGGLMYF. The CDR3 nucleotides read TGTGCCAGCAGCGTAATGTCCCAGGGGAGGACTAGCGGGGGGCTCATGTATTTT. The chain joins TRBV9 to TRBJ2-3; 14 bases match TRBD2. V trimming: 1 base; J trimming: 14 bases; junction bases outside the gene matches: 18. Per the germline V gene, CDR1 is SGDLS and CDR2 is YYNGEE. CDR3 length equals 18 residues. Variable domain in full (rest from reference TRBV9 and TRBJ2-3): DSGVTQTPKHLITATGQRVTLRCSPRSGDLSVYWYQQSLDQGLQFLIQYYNGEERAKGNILERFSAQQFPDLHSELNLSSLELGDSALYFCASSVMSQGRTSGGLMYFGPGTRLTVL.

The V call is TRBV11-2, the J call TRBJ2-2; D might be TRBD2 (6 bases). V shed 2 bases and J shed 2 bases, with 15 bases lying between them. CDR1 SGHAT and CDR2 FQNNGV come from the germline V gene. The CDR3 is 17 residues long. The CDR3 region has the DNA TGTGCCAGCAGCTTATTCGGTGGGACTTCTAACACCGGGGAGCTGTTTTTT. Protein product: CASSLFGGTSNTGELFF.

The chain is built from TRBV6-5 and TRBJ1-2; possibly TRBD1 for D (6 bases). With 3 bases removed from V and 5 bases from J, the gap between germline ends came to 13 bases. CDR1 and CDR2 (germline): MNHEY, SVGAGI. This CDR3 is built from 14 residues. The CDR3 region is CASSYEGGRYGYTF. The CDR3 DNA reads TGTGCCAGCAGTTATGAGGGGGGGAGGTATGGCTACACCTTC.

The chain is built from TRBV5-1 and TRBJ2-1; D might be TRBD2 (5 bases). The CDR3 loop spans 15 amino acids. Germline-derived CDR1 and CDR2 are SGHRS and YFSETQ. The germline V and J ends were trimmed by 0 bases and 6 bases, with 13 bases remaining between them. The CDR3 nucleotides read TGCGCCAGCAGCTTGGCGGGATCAAATGGCAATGAGCAGTTCTTC. Encoded protein: CASSLAGSNGNEQFF.

V is TRBV30 and J is TRBJ1-6; tentative D call: TRBD1 (5 bases). The CDR3 runs to 13 residues. CDR1 GTSNPN and CDR2 SVGIG come from the germline V gene (reference sequence). The V end was cut by 1 base, the J end by 7 bases, with 8 bases between. CDR3 sequence (DNA): TGTGCCTGGAGTGGCCGGGGGAATTCACCCCTCCACTTT. This codes for CAWSGRGNSPLHF.

This clone was detected only a few times. The chain recombines TRBV7-2 with TRBJ2-3, with 8 bases lining up with TRBD1. The CDR3 is 16 residues long. In germline, CDR1 is SGHTA, CDR2 FQGNSA. Trimming cost V 5 bases and J 3 bases; bases outside gene matches: 10. The CDR3 region is CASSLAAQGATDTQYF. As DNA, the CDR3 is TGTGCCAGCAGCCTCGCGGCCCAGGGGGCAACAGATACGCAGTATTTT.

This clone showed up just once. This CDR3 is CASSLDRAYNSPLHF. For the CDR3, the DNA is TGTGCCAGCAGTCTCGACAGAGCGTATAATTCACCCCTCCACTTT. The V call is TRBV2, the J call TRBJ1-6; tentative D call: TRBD1 (5 bases). Germline V gene sequence: CDR1 SNHLY, CDR2 FYNNEI. The V and J ends lost 5 bases and 4 bases respectively, with 12 bases between them. CDR3 length: 15 residues.

V gene TRBV5-5 combines with J gene TRBJ1-1; 9 bases match TRBD1. Germline V gene data show CDR1 as SGHKS and CDR2 as YYEKEE (reference sequence). The CDR3 spans 14 residues. The junction had 4 bases not matched to a gene; V was cut back by 4 bases and J by 3 bases. Here the CDR3 reads CASSIRDRDTEAFF. CDR3 in DNA: TGTGCCAGCAGCATCCGGGACAGGGACACTGAAGCTTTCTTT.

This clone is a singleton in its sample. V gene TRBV7-2 combines with J gene TRBJ1-1; D is unresolved. V gave up 1 base and J gave up 7 bases, with 7 bases separating them. The CDR3 length is 12 residues. CDR1 is SGHTA and CDR2 is FQGNSA in the germline V gene. The CDR3 DNA reads as TGTGCCAGCAGCTTAGATTTCGGTGAAGCTTTCTTT. This encodes CASSLDFGEAFF. The complete variable domain, with remaining parts taken from reference TRBV7-2 and TRBJ1-1, reads GAGVSQSPSNKVTEKGKDVELRCDPISGHTALYWYRQSLGQGLEFLIYFQGNSAPDKSGLPSDRFSAERTGGSVSTLTIQRTQQEDSAVYLCASSLDFGEAFFGQGTRLTVV.

This clone appeared a single time. The chain links TRBV9 to TRBJ2-3; TRBD2 matches 13 bases. Trimming took 0 bases from V and 5 from J; bases not matched to a gene: 9. This CDR3 spans 18 amino acids. Germline V lookup: CDR1 SGDLS, CDR2 YYNGEE. For the CDR3, the DNA is TGTGCCAGCAGCGTAGAGTGGGGACTAGCGGGGAGGGAAGATACGCAGTATTTT. It is translated as CASSVEWGLAGREDTQYF. The full variable domain, rest sourced from reference TRBV9 and TRBJ2-3, is DSGVTQTPKHLITATGQRVTLRCSPRSGDLSVYWYQQSLDQGLQFLIQYYNGEERAKGNILERFSAQQFPDLHSELNLSSLELGDSALYFCASSVEWGLAGREDTQYFGPGTRLTVL.

The chain joins TRBV5-5 to TRBJ2-5; D possibly matches TRBD1 or TRBD2 (6 bases each). Germline V lookup: CDR1 SGHKS, CDR2 YYEKEE (reference sequence). V was cut by 4 bases and J by 5 bases, with 18 bases left in between. The CDR3 runs to 15 residues. The CDR3 sequence: CASSHREVGKETQYF. CDR3 sequence (DNA): TGTGCCAGCAGCCACAGGGAGGTGGGCAAGGAGACCCAGTACTTC.

This rearrangement joins TRBV9 to TRBJ1-5, with D maybe TRBD1 (5 bases). This CDR3 is built from 15 residues. Germline V gene lookup returns CDR1 SGDLS and CDR2 YYNGEE. The V end was cut by 5 bases, the J end by 0 bases, with 12 bases between. CDR3 nucleotide sequence: TGTGCCAGCAGGGGGACTCCATATAGCAATCAGCCCCAGCATTTT. This translates into CASRGTPYSNQPQHF.

This clone was seen only a few times. The chain uses TRBV4-2 and TRBJ1-5, with D maybe TRBD1 (5 bases). The ends were cut back, 2 bases at V and 4 bases at J, with 6 bases in the middle. Germline-derived CDR1 and CDR2 are LGHNA and YNFKEQ. This CDR3 region has 13 residues. The CDR3 protein is CASSQQGNQPQHF. In DNA form, the CDR3 reads TGTGCCAGCAGCCAACAGGGTAATCAGCCCCAGCATTTT.

On this clone: At one boundary the junction diverges from the germline segment, which might be a read error. The V gene is TRBV7-7, the J gene TRBJ2-2, with D possibly TRBD1 on 5 matching bases. The CDR3 contains 15 residues. The V gene's germline CDR1 is SSHAT and CDR2 FNYEAQ (reference sequence). The CDR3 protein is CASSLEGADTGELFF. The CDR3 region has the DNA TGTGCTAGCAGCTTGGAAGGGGCGGACACCGGGGAGCTGTTTTTT.

V usage is TRBV5-1 and J usage is TRBJ1-1, with TRBD1 identical over 8 bases. Germline V gene data show CDR1 as SGHRS and CDR2 as YFSETQ. The V gene end was trimmed by 6 bases and the J gene end by 2 bases; junction bases not matched to a gene: 9. This CDR3 comprises 15 residues. The CDR3 sequence is CASTQMTGANTEAFF. The CDR3 coding sequence is TGCGCCAGCACGCAAATGACAGGGGCCAACACTGAAGCTTTCTTT. Full variable domain (remainder filled in from reference TRBV5-1 and TRBJ1-1): KAGVTQTPRYLIKTRGQQVTLSCSPISGHRSVSWYQQTPGQGLQFLFEYFSETQRNKGNFPGRFSGRQFSNSRSEMNVSTLELGDSALYLCASTQMTGANTEAFFGQGTRLTVV.

This clone has a single count. J is TRBJ2-5 and V is TRBV30, with 12 positions matching TRBD2. CDR1 is GTSNPN, CDR2 SVGIG, per germline (reference sequence). Germline trimming cut 1 base from V and 2 bases from J; bases unmatched to any gene: 2. The CDR3 runs 15 residues. The CDR3 spells CAWSDGLAGQETQYF. In DNA form, the CDR3 reads TGTGCCTGGAGTGACGGACTAGCGGGACAAGAGACCCAGTACTTC.

V is TRBV29-1 and J is TRBJ2-7; 8 bases fit TRBD1. There are 13 residues in the CDR3. With V trimmed by 7 bases and J by 4 bases, 9 bases remained unmatched. Germline CDR1 SQVTM, CDR2 ANQGSEA. CDR3 sequence (DNA): TGCAGCGCCGGCTTAGACAGGGGTTACGAGCAGTACTTC. This translates into CSAGLDRGYEQYF.

The chain has TRBV7-2 and TRBJ1-6; D is ambiguous. CDR3 length: 12 amino acids. V lost 5 bases to trimming and J lost 7 bases, with 6 bases between them. The germline V gene encodes CDR1 SGHTA and CDR2 FQGNSA. CDR3 sequence reads: CASSDRNSPLHF. The DNA of the CDR3 is TGTGCCAGCAGCGATAGGAATTCACCCCTCCACTTT.

The chain couples TRBV5-1 to TRBJ2-3, with a possible D match to TRBD1 (5 bases). The CDR3 runs 15 residues. Germline CDR1 is SGHRS and CDR2 is YFSETQ. Deletions cut 4 bases from V and 3 bases from J, with 15 bases between. CDR3 nucleotide sequence: TGCGCCAGCAGCCTCAAAGGGGCCGAGACAGATACGCAGTATTTT. It yields the protein CASSLKGAETDTQYF.

The chain combines TRBV5-1 with TRBJ2-5, with 10 bases aligning to TRBD2. Trimming cost V 0 bases and J 4 bases; bases outside gene matches: 3. Germline assignment: CDR1 SGHRS and CDR2 YFSETQ. CDR3 length: 15 amino acids. Here the CDR3 reads CASSLVPSGGETQYF. As DNA, the CDR3 is TGCGCCAGCAGCTTGGTCCCTAGCGGGGGAGAGACCCAGTACTTC.

The V call is TRBV6-5, the J call TRBJ1-2; 9 bases match TRBD1. The CDR3 is 14 amino acids. Germline loops: CDR1 MNHEY, CDR2 SVGAGI. The V gene end was trimmed by 6 bases and the J gene end by 4 bases; junction bases not matched to a gene: 6. The CDR3 is CASSPRDRAYGYTF. CDR3 nucleotides: TGTGCCAGCAGCCCCCGGGACAGGGCCTATGGCTACACCTTC.